This record covers a single TCR beta chain. These data belong to a study of blood T cell repertoires in COVID-19. The repertoire was sequenced with immunoSEQ multiplex PCR; TCRdb's copy has only in-frame clones and lacks some. The sample shows a few hundred thousand clones, about four fifths of them seen only once. Trimming cost V 4 bases and J 4 bases, with 13 bases left between them. Germline loops: CDR1 SGHTA, CDR2 FQGTGA. The CDR3 length is 15 residues. The V gene is TRBV7-3, the J gene TRBJ2-2; D possibly corresponds to TRBD2 (5 bases). The source is a man aged 45-65 years who had recovered from COVID-19. The specimen was PBMCs or T cells enriched from blood (not recorded which). The CDR3 loop is CASSWGSTSTGELFF. The CDR3 DNA follows: TGTGCCAGCAGCTGGGGTTCAACTAGCACCGGGGAGCTGTTTTTT.